This T cell receptor (beta chain) is from a study of control samples from healthy donors and cancer patients. The V end was cut by 8 bases, the J end by 0 bases, with 18 bases between. The CDR3 runs 15 residues. The germline V gene has CDR1 SGHKS and CDR2 YYEKEE (reference sequence). Generated by immunoSEQ multiplex PCR, the TCRdb table keeps only in-frame clones and is missing some. The table lists roughly 130,000 clones, roughly 92% of them singletons. Sequencing was done on a sample of blood. The chain combines TRBV5-5 with TRBJ2-7; D is undetermined. This receptor was obtained from a man aged 25 to 40 in good health. CDR3 DNA: TGTGCCAGTAACAAAGACCTGACTTTCTCCTACGAGCAGTACTTC. Its translation: CASNKDLTFSYEQYF.